This TCR beta chain was captured by sequencing in a study of cytomegalovirus exposure and HLA in healthy donors. It was the approximately 130-subject validation cohort, separate from the approximately 700-subject first cohort, to which the donors belonged. This clone is a singleton in its sample. The CDR3 covers 14 residues. Trimming took off 3 bases at V and 3 bases at J, with 9 bases between the two ends. CDR1 MNHEY and CDR2 SMNVEV come from the germline V gene (reference sequence). TCRdb's table, derived via immunoSEQ multiplex PCR, lists solely in-frame clones and lacks some. The profile shows around 150,000 clones, approximately 96% of them singletons.

J is TRBJ2-1 and V is TRBV27, with D possibly matching TRBD2 (5 bases). Sequencing used PBMCs. This sequence originates from a woman between 18 and 29 years old in good health and CMV-seronegative. The DNA of the CDR3 is TGTGCCAGCAGTTTTCGGGGTATCTACAATGAGCAGTTCTTC. Translation: CASSFRGIYNEQFF.